These T cell receptor beta chains were read from a single sample in a study of OX40 agonist ivuxolimab in advanced cancers. The assay was immunoSEQ multiplex PCR, and TCRdb's table has in-frame clones only and misses some. The sample contains 75,000 to 95,000 clones, around 89% of which appear only once. The source material was CD4+ or CD8+ T cells sorted from blood, sampled in a trial of the OX40 agonist ivuxolimab. These receptors all stem from an adult with an advanced solid tumor such as melanoma, head and neck, liver or kidney cancer. Each CDR3 is given with its conserved first and last residue. The order of the fields is D gene, V gene, clone size, J gene, CDR3 protein, CDR3 DNA. A D gene is named only where the DNA matches it firmly. Expanded clones get a size class; other rows say once, few or many, or leave the size out.

d_call: TRBD1
v_call: TRBV28
clone_size: -
j_call: TRBJ2-7
cdr3_aa: CASRSPGQGAYEQYF
cdr3_nt: TGTGCCAGCAGAAGTCCGGGACAGGGGGCCTACGAGCAGTACTTC

d_call: TRBD1
v_call: TRBV18
clone_size: -
j_call: TRBJ1-2
cdr3_aa: CASSMTGDDGYTF
cdr3_nt: TGTGCCAGCTCCATGACAGGGGACGATGGCTACACCTTC

d_call: -
v_call: TRBV5-1
clone_size: -
j_call: TRBJ1-4
cdr3_aa: CASSSLPGTLNEKLFF
cdr3_nt: TGCGCCAGCAGCTCCCTTCCCGGGACACTGAATGAAAAACTGTTTTTT

d_call: TRBD2
v_call: TRBV27
clone_size: -
j_call: TRBJ2-1
cdr3_aa: CASSPLAGGPYNEQFF
cdr3_nt: TGTGCCAGCAGTCCACTAGCGGGGGGGCCGTACAATGAGCAGTTCTTC

d_call: -
v_call: TRBV6-1
clone_size: -
j_call: TRBJ2-7
cdr3_aa: CATRDNSYEQYF
cdr3_nt: TGTGCCACCCGGGACAACTCCTACGAGCAGTACTTC

d_call: TRBD1
v_call: TRBV5-4
clone_size: -
j_call: TRBJ2-7
cdr3_aa: CASSRGTGGFSEQYF
cdr3_nt: TGTGCCAGCAGCCGAGGGACAGGGGGTTTCAGCGAGCAGTACTTC

d_call: -
v_call: TRBV11-3
clone_size: -
j_call: TRBJ2-2
cdr3_aa: CASSRTFSSGELFF
cdr3_nt: TGTGCCAGCAGCAGGACTTTCTCCTCCGGGGAGCTGTTTTTT

d_call: -
v_call: TRBV10-2
clone_size: -
j_call: TRBJ2-7
cdr3_aa: CASSEFNEQYF
cdr3_nt: TGCGCCAGCAGTGAGTTCAACGAGCAGTACTTC

d_call: TRBD1
v_call: TRBV11-3
clone_size: few
j_call: TRBJ2-7
cdr3_aa: CASSRDRDYEQYF
cdr3_nt: TGTGCCAGCAGCCGGGACAGGGACTACGAGCAGTACTTC

d_call: -
v_call: TRBV7-2
clone_size: few
j_call: TRBJ1-6
cdr3_aa: CASSLDRANSPLHF
cdr3_nt: TGTGCCAGCAGCTTAGACAGAGCCAATTCACCCCTCCACTTT

d_call: -
v_call: TRBV18
clone_size: -
j_call: TRBJ2-7
cdr3_aa: CASNLDSPLREQYF
cdr3_nt: TGTGCCAGCAACCTAGACAGCCCTCTACGAGAGCAGTACTTC

d_call: -
v_call: TRBV19
clone_size: -
j_call: TRBJ2-5
cdr3_aa: CASSIVRDQETQYF
cdr3_nt: TGTGCCAGTAGTATAGTCAGGGACCAAGAGACCCAGTACTTC

d_call: TRBD1
v_call: TRBV6-6
clone_size: few
j_call: TRBJ1-6
cdr3_aa: CASSPGTGESPLHF
cdr3_nt: TGTGCCAGCAGCCCCGGGACAGGGGAGTCACCCCTCCACTTT

d_call: -
v_call: TRBV2
clone_size: -
j_call: TRBJ2-3
cdr3_aa: CASSGLGGGTDTQYF
cdr3_nt: TGTGCCAGCAGTGGGCTCGGAGGCGGCACAGATACGCAGTATTTT

d_call: -
v_call: TRBV5-1
clone_size: -
j_call: TRBJ2-6
cdr3_aa: CASSLLGGISTGANVLTF
cdr3_nt: TGCGCCAGCAGCCTCCTCGGGGGTATCTCCACTGGGGCCAACGTCCTGACTTTC

d_call: -
v_call: TRBV6-5
clone_size: once
j_call: TRBJ1-2
cdr3_aa: CASSYGVTGHYGYTF
cdr3_nt: TGTGCCAGCAGTTACGGTGTCACAGGGCACTATGGCTACACCTTC

d_call: -
v_call: TRBV6-5
clone_size: -
j_call: TRBJ2-1
cdr3_aa: CASSPGTSSYNEQFF
cdr3_nt: TGTGCCAGCAGCCCCGGGACATCCTCCTACAATGAGCAGTTCTTC

d_call: -
v_call: TRBV19
clone_size: -
j_call: TRBJ2-5
cdr3_aa: CASSIQWAETQYF
cdr3_nt: TGTGCCAGTAGTATACAATGGGCAGAGACCCAGTACTTC

d_call: -
v_call: TRBV5-1
clone_size: once
j_call: TRBJ2-7
cdr3_aa: CASSGGAVSYEQYF
cdr3_nt: TGCGCCAGCAGCGGTGGCGCGGTCTCCTACGAGCAGTACTTC

d_call: TRBD1
v_call: TRBV19
clone_size: -
j_call: TRBJ2-3
cdr3_aa: CASSIGTVAGDTQYF
cdr3_nt: TGTGCCAGTAGTATCGGGACAGTCGCTGGGGATACGCAGTATTTT

d_call: -
v_call: TRBV5-1
clone_size: -
j_call: TRBJ2-1
cdr3_aa: CASSLFSREDNEQFF
cdr3_nt: TGCGCCAGCAGCTTGTTCAGCAGGGAGGACAATGAGCAGTTCTTC

d_call: -
v_call: TRBV6-5
clone_size: -
j_call: TRBJ2-7
cdr3_aa: CASKEGGREQYF
cdr3_nt: TGTGCCAGCAAGGAGGGCGGGCGGGAGCAGTACTTC

d_call: TRBD2
v_call: TRBV19
clone_size: -
j_call: TRBJ2-3
cdr3_aa: CASRRAGGTDTQYF
cdr3_nt: TGTGCCAGTAGGAGGGCGGGAGGGACAGATACGCAGTATTTT

d_call: -
v_call: TRBV6-5
clone_size: -
j_call: TRBJ1-4
cdr3_aa: CASRPGRGEKLFF
cdr3_nt: TGTGCCAGCAGGCCAGGCCGAGGTGAAAAACTGTTTTTT

d_call: TRBD1
v_call: TRBV6-6
clone_size: -
j_call: TRBJ1-1
cdr3_aa: CASSPYSGGDTEAFF
cdr3_nt: TGTGCCAGCAGTCCCTATTCAGGGGGCGACACTGAAGCTTTCTTT

d_call: -
v_call: TRBV7-9
clone_size: few
j_call: TRBJ2-3
cdr3_aa: CASKGWQGTLTDTQYF
cdr3_nt: TGTGCCAGCAAAGGTTGGCAGGGGACTCTCACAGATACGCAGTATTTT

d_call: TRBD2
v_call: TRBV7-8
clone_size: medium-sized
j_call: TRBJ2-1
cdr3_aa: CASQETSGGLNEQFF
cdr3_nt: TGTGCCAGCCAAGAGACTAGCGGGGGCCTCAATGAGCAGTTCTTC

d_call: TRBD1
v_call: TRBV27
clone_size: once
j_call: TRBJ1-1
cdr3_aa: CASSPQGAVGTEAFF
cdr3_nt: TGTGCCAGCAGTCCTCAGGGGGCTGTGGGCACTGAAGCTTTCTTT

d_call: -
v_call: TRBV4-1
clone_size: -
j_call: TRBJ1-6
cdr3_aa: CASSQGDLRGYNSPLHF
cdr3_nt: TGCGCCAGCAGCCAAGGTGATCTCAGGGGTTATAATTCACCCCTCCACTTT

d_call: -
v_call: TRBV11-2
clone_size: once
j_call: TRBJ2-7
cdr3_aa: CASSLERFSYEQYF
cdr3_nt: TGTGCCAGCAGCTTAGAACGATTCTCCTACGAGCAGTACTTC

d_call: TRBD1
v_call: TRBV19
clone_size: -
j_call: TRBJ2-4
cdr3_aa: CASSLQGSKNIQYF
cdr3_nt: TGTGCCAGTAGCCTACAGGGGTCCAAAAACATTCAGTACTTC

d_call: TRBD1
v_call: TRBV6-9
clone_size: -
j_call: TRBJ2-2
cdr3_aa: CAGGQGTTGELFF
cdr3_nt: TGTGCCGGCGGACAGGGGACAACCGGGGAGCTGTTTTTT

d_call: -
v_call: TRBV19
clone_size: -
j_call: TRBJ1-5
cdr3_aa: CASSIGFRGKGNQPQHF
cdr3_nt: TGTGCCAGTAGTATAGGGTTCAGGGGTAAGGGCAATCAGCCCCAGCATTTT

d_call: -
v_call: TRBV5-1
clone_size: -
j_call: TRBJ1-2
cdr3_aa: CASSWGRANIYGYTF
cdr3_nt: TGCGCCAGCAGCTGGGGCCGGGCCAACATCTATGGCTACACCTTC

d_call: -
v_call: TRBV28
clone_size: -
j_call: TRBJ1-6
cdr3_aa: CASSFRRVYNSPLHF
cdr3_nt: TGTGCCAGCAGTTTTCGGAGGGTGTATAATTCACCCCTCCACTTT

d_call: TRBD2
v_call: TRBV7-3
clone_size: -
j_call: TRBJ2-1
cdr3_aa: CASSSRTSSGYNEQFF
cdr3_nt: TGTGCCAGCAGCTCCCGGACTAGCAGCGGGTACAATGAGCAGTTCTTC

d_call: -
v_call: TRBV5-1
clone_size: -
j_call: TRBJ2-7
cdr3_aa: CASSYDRDEQYF
cdr3_nt: TGCGCCAGCAGCTATGACCGGGACGAGCAGTACTTC

d_call: TRBD2
v_call: TRBV27
clone_size: -
j_call: TRBJ2-3
cdr3_aa: CANLPRRLAGKTSTDTQYF
cdr3_nt: TGTGCCAACTTACCCCGACGACTAGCGGGTAAAACTAGCACAGATACGCAGTATTTT

d_call: -
v_call: TRBV30
clone_size: -
j_call: TRBJ1-1
cdr3_aa: CAWIGNTEAFF
cdr3_nt: TGTGCCTGGATCGGGAACACTGAAGCTTTCTTT

d_call: TRBD1
v_call: TRBV28
clone_size: -
j_call: TRBJ2-5
cdr3_aa: CASSLGQGGETQYF
cdr3_nt: TGTGCCAGCAGTTTGGGACAGGGTGGAGAGACCCAGTACTTC

d_call: -
v_call: TRBV5-4
clone_size: -
j_call: TRBJ2-3
cdr3_aa: CASSWGGPSTDTQYF
cdr3_nt: TGTGCCAGCAGCTGGGGAGGCCCTAGCACAGATACGCAGTATTTT

d_call: -
v_call: TRBV6-6
clone_size: -
j_call: TRBJ1-1
cdr3_aa: CASSLSTPVGTEAFF
cdr3_nt: TGTGCCAGCAGCCTTTCTACCCCGGTTGGCACTGAAGCTTTCTTT

d_call: TRBD2
v_call: TRBV19
clone_size: -
j_call: TRBJ2-7
cdr3_aa: CASSIGGLELNEQYF
cdr3_nt: TGTGCCAGTAGTATTGGGGGACTAGAGTTGAACGAGCAGTACTTC

d_call: TRBD1
v_call: TRBV28
clone_size: -
j_call: TRBJ1-4
cdr3_aa: CASSLGGQGNEKLFF
cdr3_nt: TGTGCCAGCAGTTTGGGGGGACAGGGTAATGAAAAACTGTTTTTT

d_call: TRBD1
v_call: TRBV18
clone_size: -
j_call: TRBJ2-3
cdr3_aa: CASSQSGTGTTQYF
cdr3_nt: TGTGCCAGCTCGCAATCCGGGACAGGGACTACGCAGTATTTT

d_call: TRBD1
v_call: TRBV11-2
clone_size: -
j_call: TRBJ2-7
cdr3_aa: CASSSRQGIRHEQYF
cdr3_nt: TGTGCCAGCAGCTCAAGACAGGGTATAAGGCACGAGCAGTACTTC

d_call: -
v_call: TRBV5-6
clone_size: -
j_call: TRBJ2-1
cdr3_aa: CASSLERVSYNEQFF
cdr3_nt: TGTGCCAGCAGCTTAGAGCGGGTATCCTACAATGAGCAGTTCTTC

d_call: -
v_call: TRBV25-1
clone_size: -
j_call: TRBJ1-1
cdr3_aa: CASSEYRQGTEAFF
cdr3_nt: TGTGCCAGCAGTGAATATAGGCAGGGCACTGAAGCTTTCTTT

d_call: TRBD1
v_call: TRBV6-1
clone_size: -
j_call: TRBJ2-7
cdr3_aa: CASTNWGQGYEQYF
cdr3_nt: TGTGCCAGCACCAACTGGGGACAGGGATACGAGCAGTACTTC

d_call: TRBD2
v_call: TRBV7-9
clone_size: -
j_call: TRBJ2-3
cdr3_aa: CASSYSGSTDTQYF
cdr3_nt: TGTGCCAGCAGCTATAGCGGGAGCACAGATACGCAGTATTTT

d_call: TRBD1
v_call: TRBV18
clone_size: -
j_call: TRBJ2-7
cdr3_aa: CASSLSTGLLGEQYF
cdr3_nt: TGTGCCAGCTCACTATCGACAGGGCTCCTCGGGGAGCAGTACTTC